A selection of T cell receptor beta chains follows, all from one sample in a study of human thymus T cells. Clones were read by immunoSEQ multiplex PCR, and TCRdb kept only the in-frame ones, dropping some. Here the sample spans 35,000 to 45,000 clones, around 94% being singletons. The sample comprised blood. These receptors all come from a boy younger than two with a congenital heart defect but otherwise immunologically healthy. Each CDR3 is given with its conserved first and last residue. The D gene is left open where the match is weak. Expanded clones are given a class, and other clones once, few, many or no size at all.

TRBV27,TRBD2,TRBJ2-3,-,TGTGCCAGCAGTTTGGCTAGCGGGGCAGATACGCAGTATTTT,CASSLASGADTQYF
TRBV7-2,-,TRBJ1-5,-,TGTGCCAGCAGCTTCGGCAGAATACTATATAGCAATCAGCCCCAGCATTTT,CASSFGRILYSNQPQHF
TRBV7-8,TRBD2,TRBJ2-4,-,TGTGCCAGCAGCTTAGGGCGGGGGGCCAAAAACATTCAGTACTTC,CASSLGRGAKNIQYF
TRBV4-1,-,TRBJ2-3,-,TGCGCCAGCAGCCAAGCCGGGCGGCATACTAGCACAGATACGCAGTATTTT,CASSQAGRHTSTDTQYF
TRBV10-1,TRBD2,TRBJ2-1,-,TGCGCCAGCAGTGCCAGCGGGGCTTACAATGAGCAGTTCTTC,CASSASGAYNEQFF
TRBV21-1,-,TRBJ2-5,-,TGTGCCAGCAGCAAAGGACTAGCGGAAGAGACCCAGTACTTC,CASSKGLAEETQYF
TRBV6-5,TRBD2,TRBJ2-3,-,TGTGCCAGCAGTTACTCGACTAGCGGGGGCGCAGATACGCAGTATTTT,CASSYSTSGGADTQYF
TRBV30,-,TRBJ1-6,-,TGTGCCTGGAGTGTACCCAGGGGCCCCAATTCACCCCTCCACTTT,CAWSVPRGPNSPLHF
TRBV2,-,TRBJ2-7,-,TGTGCCAGCAGCTCTTGGGTCGAAAAAGCCTTC,CASSSWVEKAF
TRBV19,-,TRBJ2-7,-,TGTGCCAGTAGTAGTTTACAGTTGGACGGCTACGAGCAGTACTTC,CASSSLQLDGYEQYF
TRBV29-1,-,TRBJ2-5,once,TGCAGCGTTGTCCGGGGTGGGGAGACCCAGTACTTC,CSVVRGGETQYF
TRBV6-4,TRBD1,TRBJ2-2,once,TGTGCCAGCAGTGTCTCCAGGGGGCGCGGCGGGGAGCTGTTTTTT,CASSVSRGRGGELFF
TRBV30,-,TRBJ2-7,-,TGTGCCTGGAAATTGGACGGGGCCATTTACGAGCAGTACTTC,CAWKLDGAIYEQYF